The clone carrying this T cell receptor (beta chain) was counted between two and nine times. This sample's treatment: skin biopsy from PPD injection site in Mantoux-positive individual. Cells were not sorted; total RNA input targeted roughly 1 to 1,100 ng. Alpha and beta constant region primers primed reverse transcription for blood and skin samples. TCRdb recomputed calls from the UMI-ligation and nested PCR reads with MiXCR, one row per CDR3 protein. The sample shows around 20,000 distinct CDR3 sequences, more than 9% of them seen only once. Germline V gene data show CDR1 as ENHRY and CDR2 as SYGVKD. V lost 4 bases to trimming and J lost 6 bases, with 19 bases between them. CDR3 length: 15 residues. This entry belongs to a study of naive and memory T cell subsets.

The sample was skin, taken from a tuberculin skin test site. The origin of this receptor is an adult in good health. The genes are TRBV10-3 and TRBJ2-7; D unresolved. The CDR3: CAISAPQSSLLEQYF. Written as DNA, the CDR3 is TGTGCCATCAGTGCCCCCCAGTCCAGCCTCCTCGAGCAGTACTTC.